This T cell receptor beta chain originates from a study of CD8 T cells in Susac syndrome. About 0.45 to 1 ug RNA was reverse transcribed with random hexamers. Amplification of TCR beta CDR3 by immunoSEQ multiplex PCR spanned 54 Vbeta and 13 Jbeta. TCRdb re-called the immunoSEQ multiplex PCR reads with MiXCR, one entry per CDR3 protein. The sample shows fewer than 300,000 distinct CDR3 sequences, 70% to 90% of them seen only once. Germline V gene data show CDR1 as LNHDA and CDR2 as SQIVND (reference sequence). The germline V and J ends were trimmed by 4 bases and 0 bases, with 21 bases remaining between them. The CDR3 is 19 residues long.

Sequencing was performed on CD8+ T cells from PBMCs. The clonotype was recovered from a human donor with multiple sclerosis. The V and J genes are TRBV19 and TRBJ2-2, with D possibly matching TRBD2 (6 bases). In nucleotides, the CDR3 is TGTGCCAGTAGTACAAGGCCGGGACTCCCTGTCCCGAACACCGGGGAGCTGTTTTTT. Translated, it gives CASSTRPGLPVPNTGELFF.